The 20 T cell receptor beta chains below were found in one sample sequenced in a study of identical twins. TCRdb used MiXCR to reprocess the 5' RACE reads, holding one entry per CDR3 protein. The data hold 420,000 or so distinct CDR3 sequences, with around a sixth observed a single time. Sample: naive T cells sorted from blood. The source of these receptors is a man aged 45-65 years in good health.

The sample holds a few counts of this clonotype. The chain carries TRBV3-1 and TRBJ2-5, with D possibly being TRBD1 (7 bases). CDR1 and CDR2 from the germline V gene are LGHDT and YNNKEL (reference sequence). V was clipped by 4 bases and J by 6 bases, with 12 bases between them. The CDR3 runs 13 residues. The CDR3 sequence is CASSLRGAKTQYF. The CDR3 DNA reads TGTGCCAGCAGCCTCAGGGGGGCAAAGACCCAGTACTTC.

The rearrangement uses TRBV29-1 and TRBJ2-5, with TRBD1 identical over 10 bases. Germline values: CDR1 SQVTM, CDR2 ANQGSEA. With 1 base clipped from V and 6 bases from J, the junction kept 11 bases outside the gene matches. There are 16 residues in the CDR3. The CDR3 is CSVEVQLTGGVKTQYF. CDR3 nucleotide sequence: TGCAGCGTTGAAGTACAACTGACAGGGGGCGTAAAGACCCAGTACTTC.

The gene calls are TRBV29-1 and TRBJ2-7, with a possible D match to TRBD2 (5 bases). This CDR3 is built from 12 residues. The V end lost 7 bases, the J end lost 6 bases, and 16 bases lay between the germline ends. Per germline, CDR1 SQVTM and CDR2 ANQGSEA. CDR3 residues: CSAREGRGEQYF. The CDR3 coding sequence is TGCAGCGCCCGGGAAGGAAGAGGCGAGCAGTACTTC.

This clonotype was seen a few times. The chain joins TRBV12-3 or TRBV12-4 to TRBJ2-1; D uncertain. The CDR3 loop spans 12 amino acids. The V end lost 3 bases, the J end lost 9 bases, and 9 bases lay between the germline ends. The CDR3 DNA follows: TGTGCCAGCAGTTTGGTGGGCGTTGAGCAGTTCTTC. It is translated as CASSLVGVEQFF.

This clonotype was found many times. V usage is TRBV4-1 and J usage is TRBJ1-4; the D is unclear. The CDR3 extends over 13 amino acids. The germline V gene encodes CDR1 MGHRA and CDR2 YSYEKL. The V and J ends lost 1 base and 5 bases respectively, with 5 bases between them. The DNA of the CDR3 is TGCGCCAGCAGCCAAGCAGTGAATGAAAAACTGTTTTTT. Protein: CASSQAVNEKLFF.

The chain has TRBV6-1 and TRBJ1-1; D may be TRBD1 (6 bases). The CDR3 consists of 16 residues. Trimming shortened V by 6 bases and J by 0 bases, and 17 bases separated the two germline ends. The germline V gene encodes CDR1 MNHNS and CDR2 SASEGT. CDR3 coding DNA: TGTGCCAGCAGGCCCCTTCCGGGACAAGTGAACACTGAAGCTTTCTTT. Translating it yields CASRPLPGQVNTEAFF.

This clonotype turned up a few times. This chain joins TRBV5-1 and TRBJ2-1; D is unclear. V was shortened by 5 bases and J by 2 bases, with 8 bases between the two germline ends. CDR3 length: 13 amino acids. Germline loops: CDR1 SGHRS, CDR2 YFSETQ. This CDR3 is CASSGRAYNEQFF. In nucleotides, the CDR3 is TGCGCCAGCAGTGGACGGGCCTACAATGAGCAGTTCTTC.

This clonotype showed up many times. The genes are TRBV28 and TRBJ2-3, with 10 bases fitting TRBD2. This CDR3 spans 14 amino acids. CDR1 MDHEN and CDR2 SYDVKM come from the germline V gene. J lost 5 bases, V lost 3 bases, and 2 bases had no gene match. CDR3 coding DNA: TGTGCCAGCAGTTTCAGCGGGAGGGAAGATACGCAGTATTTT. Protein: CASSFSGREDTQYF.

This clonotype turned up a few times. V gene TRBV5-1 combines with J gene TRBJ1-1, with D perhaps matching TRBD1 (5 bases). The CDR3 covers 16 residues. Germline V gives CDR1 SGHRS, CDR2 YFSETQ. Trimming stripped 3 bases from V and 5 bases from J, with 20 bases between. CDR3 nucleotide sequence: TGCGCCAGCAGCTGGGGCATATGGCAGGGAGCTACTGAAGCTTTCTTT. As protein: CASSWGIWQGATEAFF.

This clonotype was seen ten or more times. The chain is built from TRBV12-3 or TRBV12-4 and TRBJ1-1, with D unresolved. V lost 0 bases and J 3 bases, leaving 8 bases between the germline ends. This CDR3 has 14 residues. In DNA form, the CDR3 reads TGTGCCAGCAGTTTAGCGCTAGGGTACACTGAAGCTTTCTTT. Residues: CASSLALGYTEAFF.

In its sample, this clonotype was seen many times. The V gene is TRBV5-1, the J gene TRBJ2-2, with D perhaps TRBD1 (5 bases). The CDR3 has 18 amino acids. Trimming took 3 bases from V and 0 from J, leaving 18 bases between them. The V gene's germline CDR1 is SGHRS and CDR2 YFSETQ. The CDR3 nucleotides read TGCGCCAGCAGCTACAGGAAGCCCTTTAACACGAACACCGGGGAGCTGTTTTTT. As protein: CASSYRKPFNTNTGELFF.

This clonotype was detected once. V is TRBV7-2 and J is TRBJ2-5, with a weak D call TRBD2 (5 bases). Germline V gives CDR1 SGHTA, CDR2 FQGNSA. Between the trimmed V and J ends, which lost 5 bases and 4 bases, there was a span of 17 bases. The length of the CDR3 is 15 residues. The CDR3 DNA is TGTGCCAGCAGCCAGCCTCCGGGGTCGGGAGAGACCCAGTACTTC. Protein: CASSQPPGSGETQYF. The entire variable domain, with the rest obtained from reference TRBV7-2 and TRBJ2-5, is as follows: GAGVSQSPSNKVTEKGKDVELRCDPISGHTALYWYRQSLGQGLEFLIYFQGNSAPDKSGLPSDRFSAERTGGSVSTLTIQRTQQEDSAVYLCASSQPPGSGETQYFGPGTRLLVL.

This clonotype was recorded many times. Compared with germline, one end of the junction differs, possibly owing to a read error. This rearrangement joins TRBV20-1 to TRBJ2-7; possibly TRBD1 or TRBD2 for D (5 bases each). This CDR3 spans 12 amino acids. Per germline, CDR1 DFQATT and CDR2 SNEGSKA (reference sequence). DNA for the CDR3: TGCAGTGCGAGAGGGGCAGGTTCCGAGCAGTACTTC. Protein: CSARGAGSEQYF.

The chain couples TRBV28 to TRBJ2-7; D is ambiguous. In germline, CDR1 is MDHEN, CDR2 SYDVKM. Trimming removed 6 bases from V and 4 bases from J, with 10 bases in between. The CDR3 length is 12 residues. This CDR3 reads CASSRWSYEQYF. As DNA, the CDR3 is TGTGCCAGCAGCCGATGGAGTTACGAGCAGTACTTC.

The rearrangement joins TRBV18 to TRBJ2-1, with TRBD1 matching over 8 bases. Germline trimming cut 1 base from V and 5 bases from J; bases unmatched to any gene: 4. The CDR3 length is 15 residues. CDR1 and CDR2 (germline): KGHSH, LQKENI. As DNA, the CDR3 is TGTGCCAGCTCACCACGACGGACAGGGAACAATGAGCAGTTCTTC. Its translation is CASSPRRTGNNEQFF.

This clonotype occurred a few times. V is TRBV7-2 and J is TRBJ2-5; 9 bases align to TRBD2. CDR3 size: 15 residues. Germline CDR1 and CDR2: SGHTA and FQGNSA. V was clipped by 5 bases and J by 5 bases; unmatched bases: 9. CDR3 nucleotides: TGTGCCAGCAGCACCTCGGGACTAGCTCCGGAGACCCAGTACTTC. Translation gives CASSTSGLAPETQYF.

The rearrangement links TRBV7-6 to TRBJ2-1, with 8 nucleotides matching TRBD2. This CDR3 region has 15 residues. The J segment lost 6 bases and the V segment lost 5 bases, leaving 9 bases of the junction unmatched. Per germline, CDR1 SGHVS and CDR2 FNYEAQ. CDR3 coding DNA: TGTGCCAGCAGCCGGACCCAGCGGGAGATCAATGAGCAGTTCTTC. It specifies CASSRTQREINEQFF. Complete variable domain (other parts from reference TRBV7-6 and TRBJ2-1): GAGVSQSPRYKVTKRGQDVALRCDPISGHVSLYWYRQALGQGPEFLTYFNYEAQQDKSGLPNDRFSAERPEGSISTLTIQRTEQRDSAMYRCASSRTQREINEQFFGPGTRLTVL.

This clonotype was counted a few times. The chain is built from TRBV10-3 and TRBJ2-7, with D possibly TRBD2 on 5 matching bases. This CDR3 spans 12 amino acids. The germline V gene encodes CDR1 ENHRY and CDR2 SYGVKD. Trimming took off 2 bases at V and 7 bases at J, with 9 bases between the two ends. CDR3 nucleotide sequence: TGTGCCATCAGTGAGGGACTTCAAGAGCAGTACTTC. Translated, it gives CAISEGLQEQYF.

This clonotype was detected ten times or more. The chain has TRBV5-1 and TRBJ1-5; D is undetermined. The CDR3 length is 16 residues. The germline CDR1 and CDR2 sequences are SGHRS and YFSETQ. V was cut by 0 bases and J by 5 bases, with 15 bases left in between. Here the CDR3 reads CASSLVPGIVDQPQHF. The CDR3 DNA sequence: TGCGCCAGCAGCTTGGTCCCGGGGATAGTGGATCAGCCCCAGCATTTT.

This clonotype was seen ten or more times. One junction end does not reproduce the germline sequence, and a read error may be involved. This chain links TRBV4-3 with TRBJ1-4; D is possibly TRBD1 (6 bases). Germline V gives CDR1 LGHNA, CDR2 YSLEER. CDR3 length equals 13 residues. CDR3 sequence: CASSQESGDNVSF. CDR3 DNA: TGCGCCAGCAGCCAAGAATCCGGGGACAACGTAAGTTTC.